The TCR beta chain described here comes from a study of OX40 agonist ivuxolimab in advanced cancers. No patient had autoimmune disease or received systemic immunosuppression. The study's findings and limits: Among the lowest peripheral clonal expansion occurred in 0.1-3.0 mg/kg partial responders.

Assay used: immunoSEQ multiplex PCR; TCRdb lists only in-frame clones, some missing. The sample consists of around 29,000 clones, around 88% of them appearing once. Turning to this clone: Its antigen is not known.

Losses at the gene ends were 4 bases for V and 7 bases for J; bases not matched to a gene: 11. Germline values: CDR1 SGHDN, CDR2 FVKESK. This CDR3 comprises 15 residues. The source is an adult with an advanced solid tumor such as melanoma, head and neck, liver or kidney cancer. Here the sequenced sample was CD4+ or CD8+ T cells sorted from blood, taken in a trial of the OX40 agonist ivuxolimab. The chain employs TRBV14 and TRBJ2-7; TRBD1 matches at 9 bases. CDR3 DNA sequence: TGTGCCAGCAGCCGAACCGGGACAGGGATCTGGGAGCAGTACTTC. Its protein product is CASSRTGTGIWEQYF.